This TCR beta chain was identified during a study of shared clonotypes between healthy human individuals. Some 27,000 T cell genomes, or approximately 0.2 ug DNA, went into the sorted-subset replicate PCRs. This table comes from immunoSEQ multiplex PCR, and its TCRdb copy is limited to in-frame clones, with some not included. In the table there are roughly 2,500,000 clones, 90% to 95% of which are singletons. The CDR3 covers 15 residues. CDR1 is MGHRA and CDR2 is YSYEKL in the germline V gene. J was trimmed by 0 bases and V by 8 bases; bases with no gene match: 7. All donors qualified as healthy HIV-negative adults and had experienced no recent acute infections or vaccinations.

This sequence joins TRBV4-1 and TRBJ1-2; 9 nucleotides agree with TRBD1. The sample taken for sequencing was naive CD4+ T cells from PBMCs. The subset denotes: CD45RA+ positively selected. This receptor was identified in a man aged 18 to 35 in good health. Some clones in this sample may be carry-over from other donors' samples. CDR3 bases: TGCGCCAGCCGAAGGACAGGGGCAGCTAACTATGGCTACACCTTC. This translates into CASRRTGAANYGYTF.